The 20 T cell receptor beta chains presented below share a single source sample, sequenced in a study of a mutant IDH1 vaccine in newly diagnosed glioma. Produced via immunoSEQ multiplex PCR; TCRdb's table is partial and in-frame only. Among more than 35,000 clones listed, roughly 70% were seen once. Specified time point: week 47, end of study. With topical imiquimod, each dose of the vaccine consisted of 300 ug of mutant IDH1 20-mer peptide. The antigens for these receptors are not known. This sample comprised PBMCs, obtained from a glioma patient whose treatment included an IDH1 peptide vaccine. Source of these receptors: a man between 35 and 55 years old with glioma.

This clone turned up a few times. The chain recombines TRBV19 with TRBJ1-1; no reliable D call. Deletions cut 3 bases from V and 7 bases from J, with 12 bases between. CDR3 length: 13 amino acids. Germline-derived CDR1 and CDR2 are LNHDA and SQIVND (reference sequence). As DNA, the CDR3 is TGTGCCAGTAGTATGGGTCAGGCCATTGAAGCTTTCTTT. This codes for CASSMGQAIEAFF.

The chain combines TRBV7-2 with TRBJ2-1; D ambiguous. Germline V CDR1 and CDR2: SGHTA, FQGNSA. The CDR3 spans 12 residues. V dropped 3 bases and J dropped 6 bases, with 6 bases sitting between them. The CDR3, as DNA: TGTGCCAGCAGCTTTAGCTTCAATGAGCAGTTCTTC. This encodes CASSFSFNEQFF.

The J gene is TRBJ1-2, the V gene TRBV4-3, with unresolved D. The CDR3 is 15 residues long. V gave up 3 bases and J gave up 5 bases, with 16 bases separating them. CDR1 LGHNA and CDR2 YSLEER come from the germline V gene. In nucleotides, the CDR3 is TGCGCCAGCAGCCATTCCGCGACGGGCGGGTATGGCTACACCTTC. It specifies CASSHSATGGYGYTF.

The chain combines TRBV11-2 with TRBJ1-5; 11 bases agree with TRBD1. Trimming removed 5 bases from V and 3 bases from J; junction bases left unmatched: 3. The CDR3 is 15 amino acids. CDR1 and CDR2 from the germline V gene are SGHAT and FQNNGV. CDR3 loop: CASSRDRGDNQPQHF. CDR3 nucleotide sequence: TGTGCCAGCAGCCGGGACAGGGGGGACAATCAGCCCCAGCATTTT.

The rearrangement joins TRBV7-2 to TRBJ2-1; D might be TRBD1 or TRBD2, each matching 5 bases. The CDR3 runs 14 residues. The V end was cut by 1 base, the J end by 10 bases, with 14 bases between. CDR1 SGHTA and CDR2 FQGNSA come from the germline V gene. CDR3 DNA: TGTGCCAGCAGCTTAGGAAGGCACGGGGACGAGCAGTTCTTC. Its translation: CASSLGRHGDEQFF.

The chain uses TRBV2 and TRBJ2-3; 11 bases are shared with TRBD2. The germline V gene encodes CDR1 SNHLY and CDR2 FYNNEI. The CDR3 length is 16 residues. V lost 6 bases and J lost 3; bases outside the gene matches: 8. CDR3 nucleotides: TGTGCCAGCAGGCGAACTAGCGGGAGTAAGACAGATACGCAGTATTTT. As protein: CASRRTSGSKTDTQYF. Using reference TRBV2 and TRBJ2-3 for the parts outside the CDR3, the full variable domain is EPEVTQTPSHQVTQMGQEVILRCVPISNHLYFYWYRQILGQKVEFLVSFYNNEISEKSEIFDDQFSVERPDGSNFTLKIRSTKLEDSAMYFCASRRTSGSKTDTQYFGPGTRLTVL.

The chain carries TRBV14 and TRBJ2-5, with 8 bases lining up with TRBD2. The V gene's germline CDR1 is SGHDN and CDR2 FVKESK. V shed 1 base, J shed 5 bases, and the junction held 12 bases outside the gene matches. The CDR3 is made up of 17 amino acids. CDR3 in DNA: TGTGCCAGCAGCCAAGTTGGATGGAGCGGGAGTAGGGAGACCCAGTACTTC. Its protein is CASSQVGWSGSRETQYF.

This chain links TRBV5-1 with TRBJ1-1; D gene ambiguous. CDR1 and CDR2 (germline): SGHRS, YFSETQ. The length of the CDR3 is 13 residues. Trimming pared 5 bases from V and 0 bases from J, leaving 8 bases between. This CDR3 is CASRANMNTEAFF. The CDR3 DNA reads as TGCGCCAGCAGAGCCAACATGAACACTGAAGCTTTCTTT.

This clone showed up just once. The chain links TRBV5-4 to TRBJ2-7; maybe TRBD2 (5 bases). Germline V CDR1 and CDR2: SGHNT, YYREEE (reference sequence). The CDR3 sequence is 12 residues long. V lost 1 base and J 6 bases, leaving 8 bases between the germline ends. The CDR3 DNA is TGTGCCAGCAGCTTGTCCGGGATCGAGCAGTACGTC. It translates to CASSLSGIEQYV.

This chain links TRBV6-5 with TRBJ2-1; D remains unclear. Per the germline V gene, CDR1 is MNHEY and CDR2 is SVGAGI. The CDR3 totals 15 residues. The V and J ends lost 0 bases and 9 bases respectively, with 15 bases between them. CDR3 region: CASSYSSKVGGEQFF. As DNA, the CDR3 is TGTGCCAGCAGTTACTCGAGTAAGGTAGGCGGTGAGCAGTTCTTC.

A single count supports this clone. The chain joins TRBV5-5 to TRBJ1-1; 9 positions agree with TRBD1. The CDR3 sequence is 14 residues long. The junction had 7 bases not matched to a gene; V was cut back by 4 bases and J by 6 bases. CDR1 is SGHKS and CDR2 is YYEKEE in the germline V gene (reference sequence). The CDR3 region is CASSSGQGLAEAFF. The CDR3 region has the DNA TGTGCCAGCAGCAGTGGACAGGGGCTGGCTGAAGCTTTCTTT.

This chain joins TRBV7-2 and TRBJ1-2; TRBD1 matches at 9 bases. Germline-derived CDR1 and CDR2 are SGHTA and FQGNSA. This CDR3 region has 13 residues. V shed 5 bases, J shed 8 bases, and the junction held 6 bases outside the gene matches. The CDR3, as DNA: TGTGCCAGCAGCCCAGGGACAGGGAAGGGCTACACCTTC. Its protein product is CASSPGTGKGYTF.

The rearrangement uses TRBV5-1 and TRBJ2-7; 10 bases match TRBD2. CDR3 size: 14 residues. V shed 1 base and J 5 bases; nucleotides not matched to a gene: 3. Germline V gene data show CDR1 as SGHRS and CDR2 as YFSETQ. CDR3 protein: CASSLSGRVDEQYV. The CDR3 nucleotides read TGCGCCAGCAGCTTGAGCGGGAGGGTGGACGAGCAGTACGTC.

V and J are TRBV6-1 and TRBJ2-2; maybe TRBD1 (6 bases). Trimming shortened V by 7 bases and J by 3 bases, and 12 bases separated the two germline ends. In germline, CDR1 is MNHNS, CDR2 SASEGT. The length of the CDR3 is 14 residues. The CDR3 is CASTLRGYTGELFF. CDR3 bases: TGTGCCAGCACCCTAAGGGGGTACACCGGGGAGCTGTTTTTT.

The chain uses TRBV10-1 and TRBJ1-3; TRBD1 might be the D (5 bases). The V and J ends lost 7 bases and 4 bases respectively, with 20 bases between them. CDR1 is WNHNN, CDR2 SYGVQD, per germline (reference sequence). This CDR3 comprises 16 residues. CDR3 sequence reads: CASTPNRSLLGNTIYF. The CDR3 DNA sequence: TGCGCCAGCACCCCTAACAGGTCTCTACTAGGAAACACCATATATTTT.

This clone was seen only a few times. In DNA form, the CDR3 reads TGTGCCAGCATGGTCGAACTGAACACCGGGGAGCTGTTTTTT. Amino acid sequence: CASMVELNTGELFF. The gene calls are TRBV6-6 and TRBJ2-2; D remains ambiguous. Trimming pared 7 bases from V and 1 base from J, leaving 10 bases between. Germline CDR1 reads MNHNY; CDR2 reads SVGAGI (reference sequence). The CDR3 runs 14 residues.

The chain recombines TRBV29-1 with TRBJ2-1; TRBD2 aligns across 13 bases. Germline lookup yields CDR1 SQVTM and CDR2 ANQGSEA. CDR3 length: 15 residues. V trimming: 6 bases; J trimming: 0 bases; junction bases outside the gene matches: 2. In DNA, the CDR3 is TGCAGCGTCCGGACTAGCGGGAGCTCCTACAATGAGCAGTTCTTC. Its translation: CSVRTSGSSYNEQFF.

V is TRBV11-3 and J is TRBJ1-1, with 9 bases lining up with TRBD1. V was pared by 7 bases and J by 6 bases, with 15 bases of the junction left unmatched. This CDR3 region has 16 residues. The germline V gene encodes CDR1 SGHNT and CDR2 YENEEA. CDR3 amino acids: CASTATTGGKSAEAFF. The CDR3 coding sequence is TGTGCCAGCACCGCCACGACAGGGGGAAAAAGCGCTGAAGCTTTCTTT.

The chain couples TRBV9 to TRBJ1-1; D gene ambiguous. CDR3 size: 15 residues. From germline, CDR1 is SGDLS and CDR2 YYNGEE. Trimming stripped 4 bases from V and 4 bases from J, with 17 bases between. In DNA, the CDR3 is TGTGCCAGCAGCCCATCACGGGGTTCTGGCACTGAAGCTTTCTTT. This codes for CASSPSRGSGTEAFF.

The J gene is TRBJ1-1, the V gene TRBV6-6, with 7 bases that match TRBD1. V lost 5 bases to trimming and J lost 2 bases; unmatched junction nucleotides: 5. The length of the CDR3 is 14 residues. Germline values: CDR1 MNHNY, CDR2 SVGAGI (reference sequence). The CDR3 loop reads CASSPGTANTEAFF. CDR3 in DNA: TGTGCCAGCAGTCCGGGGACAGCAAACACTGAAGCTTTCTTT.